The TCR beta chain under discussion was sequenced for a study of CD8 T cells in ankylosing spondylitis. This clonotype has only a few counts. Its antigen is unidentified. Study observations and caveats: What seemed typical of ankylosing spondylitis blood was a TCR beta motif built from several highly homologous variants.

TCRdb processed the 5' RACE reads anew with MiXCR; each CDR3 protein has one entry. Of 330,000 or so distinct CDR3 sequences detected, around 8% appear once; the ten largest clones hold approximately 14%. Germline assignment: CDR1 SGHAT and CDR2 FQNNGV. This CDR3 contains 15 residues. J lost 4 bases, V lost 2 bases, and 8 bases had no gene match. The sample comprised blood, either unsorted or a sorted T cell fraction (not recorded which). The source of this sequence is a male donor with ankylosing spondylitis. The chain has TRBV11-2 and TRBJ2-7; TRBD2 aligns across 7 bases. The CDR3 is CASSLRWGGPYEQYF. The CDR3, as DNA: TGTGCCAGCAGCTTAAGGTGGGGAGGGCCTTACGAGCAGTACTTC.